Shown below are 15 T cell receptor beta chains from a single sample sequenced in a study of cytomegalovirus exposure and HLA in healthy donors. The primer mix had 60 Vbeta and 13 Jbeta primers. Produced via immunoSEQ multiplex PCR; TCRdb's table is partial and in-frame only. Seen here are roughly 140,000 clones, roughly 79% observed once, and the top ten hold less than 8%. The sample comprised PBMCs. The receptor set was obtained from a woman aged 40 to 50 in good health and CMV-seropositive.

To note about this clone: A junction boundary mismatches the germline segment, possibly from a read error. The V gene is TRBV2, the J gene TRBJ1-1, with D unresolved. The germline CDR1 and CDR2 sequences are SNHLY and FYNNEI. This CDR3 contains 11 residues. The CDR3 loop is CEQKAAYEAFF. CDR3 coding DNA: TGCGAGCAGAAGGCGGCATACGAGGCTTTCTTT.

J is TRBJ2-7 and V is TRBV29-1, with TRBD2 identical over 12 bases. The CDR3 runs 15 residues. The ends lost 6 bases at V and 1 base at J; junction bases unmatched: 7. The germline CDR1 and CDR2 sequences are SQVTM and ANQGSEA. The CDR3 nucleotides are TGCAGCGTGGGCGGACTAGCGGGGAGGTCCTACGAGCAGTACTTC. Translated: CSVGGLAGRSYEQYF.

V usage is TRBV7-3 and J usage is TRBJ2-1; D remains ambiguous. Germline CDR1 and CDR2: SGHTA and FQGTGA. Trimming removed 5 bases from V and 0 bases from J, with 14 bases in between. The length of the CDR3 is 16 residues. CDR3 coding DNA: TGTGCCAGCAGCCCCCACACCGCCAGCTCCTACAATGAGCAGTTCTTC. Its protein product is CASSPHTASSYNEQFF.

The chain uses TRBV7-7 and TRBJ2-2; a weak D match, TRBD2 (5 bases). The germline V and J ends were trimmed by 5 bases and 1 base, with 17 bases remaining between them. Germline values: CDR1 SSHAT, CDR2 FNYEAQ (reference sequence). The CDR3 totals 17 residues. The DNA for the CDR3 is TGTGCCAGCAGCCCGGCGTTCGGGAAGTTGAACACCGGGGAGCTGTTTTTT. It codes for CASSPAFGKLNTGELFF.

In DNA form, the CDR3 reads TGTGCCAGCAGGTACGGGACACCTAATTCACCCCTCCACTTT. Translation gives CASRYGTPNSPLHF. The chain carries TRBV28 and TRBJ1-6, with a possible D match to TRBD1 (6 bases). Germline CDR1 and CDR2: MDHEN and SYDVKM. V lost 6 bases and J lost 6, with 12 bases in between. The CDR3 extends over 14 amino acids.

The chain links TRBV4-1 to TRBJ1-1, with 10 positions matching TRBD1. CDR3 length: 17 amino acids. The V gene end was trimmed by 4 bases and the J gene end by 1 base; junction bases not matched to a gene: 9. Per germline, CDR1 MGHRA and CDR2 YSYEKL. The chain's CDR3 is CASSRTVGDRGNTEAFF. In nucleotides, the CDR3 is TGCGCCAGCAGCCGAACGGTAGGGGACAGGGGGAACACTGAAGCTTTCTTT.

The genes are TRBV7-9 and TRBJ2-1; 10 bases line up with TRBD2. V lost 8 bases to trimming and J lost 5 bases; unmatched junction nucleotides: 12. The germline V gene encodes CDR1 SEHNR and CDR2 FQNEAQ (reference sequence). The CDR3 covers 16 residues. CDR3 nucleotides: TGTGCCAGCCTTCGGGCTAGCGGGGGCCAAGACAATGAGCAGTTCTTC. Translating it yields CASLRASGGQDNEQFF.

This chain connects TRBV11-2 to TRBJ1-4; TRBD1 matches at 8 bases. The germline V gene has CDR1 SGHAT and CDR2 FQNNGV. CDR3 length equals 12 residues. The junction had 4 bases not matched to a gene; V was cut back by 5 bases and J by 11 bases. The CDR3 coding sequence is TGTGCCAGCAGCCCACGACAGGGGAAACTGTTTTTT. This gives the protein CASSPRQGKLFF.

CDR3 protein: CATMTPGATNEKLFF. The CDR3 DNA reads as TGTGCCACCATGACGCCGGGAGCAACTAATGAAAAACTGTTTTTT. The chain uses TRBV10-3 and TRBJ1-4, with D uncertain. Trimming removed 10 bases from V and 0 bases from J, with 15 bases in between. This CDR3 spans 15 amino acids. CDR1 is ENHRY, CDR2 SYGVKD, per germline.

The chain employs TRBV9 and TRBJ2-2; 7 nucleotides line up with TRBD1. The J segment lost 0 bases and the V segment lost 3 bases, leaving 2 bases of the junction unmatched. CDR1 SGDLS and CDR2 YYNGEE come from the germline V gene. The CDR3 sequence is 15 residues long. CDR3 nucleotides: TGTGCCAGCAGCGAGGGACAGCCGAACACCGGGGAGCTGTTTTTT. Translated, it gives CASSEGQPNTGELFF. Based on the CDR3 plus reference TRBV9 and TRBJ2-2, the full variable domain is DSGVTQTPKHLITATGQRVTLRCSPRSGDLSVYWYQQSLDQGLQFLIQYYNGEERAKGNILERFSAQQFPDLHSELNLSSLELGDSALYFCASSEGQPNTGELFFGEGSRLTVL.

The CDR3 is CASSVGTSGSTDTQYF. The CDR3 bases are TGTGCCAGCAGCGTAGGGACTAGCGGAAGCACAGATACGCAGTATTTT. The rearrangement joins TRBV9 to TRBJ2-3; the match to TRBD2 covers 10 bases. The CDR3 is 16 amino acids. The V gene's germline CDR1 is SGDLS and CDR2 YYNGEE. Unmatched junction bases numbered 1, after V lost 0 bases and J lost 0 bases.

This clone has just a few counts. The J gene is TRBJ1-4, the V gene TRBV2, with TRBD1 matching over 9 bases. The CDR3 has 16 amino acids. Trimming cost V 7 bases and J 8 bases; bases outside gene matches: 14. The germline V gene has CDR1 SNHLY and CDR2 FYNNEI. CDR3 bases: TGTGCCAGCACCGCCGGGACAGGGTTAATTGGAGAAAAACTGTTTTTT. This codes for CASTAGTGLIGEKLFF. Looking up the rest from reference TRBV2 and TRBJ1-4 gives the full variable domain: EPEVTQTPSHQVTQMGQEVILRCVPISNHLYFYWYRQILGQKVEFLVSFYNNEISEKSEIFDDQFSVERPDGSNFTLKIRSTKLEDSAMYFCASTAGTGLIGEKLFFGSGTQLSVL.

This sequence joins TRBV27 and TRBJ2-7; the D is unclear. V dropped 6 bases and J dropped 3 bases, with 12 bases sitting between them. Germline CDR1 MNHEY, CDR2 SMNVEV (reference sequence). This CDR3 is built from 13 residues. The CDR3 region has the DNA TGTGCCAGCAGCCTAATGTTAAACTACGAGCAGTACTTC. It encodes CASSLMLNYEQYF.

The rearrangement joins TRBV6-5 to TRBJ1-4, with 7 bases aligning to TRBD1. CDR3 size: 12 residues. Germline V gene lookup returns CDR1 MNHEY and CDR2 SVGAGI. Losses at the gene ends were 8 bases for V and 7 bases for J; bases not matched to a gene: 4. CDR3 nucleotide sequence: TGTGCCAGCTCCCAGGGGGGTGAAAAACTGTTTTTT. Protein sequence: CASSQGGEKLFF.

The chain is built from TRBV6-6 and TRBJ1-3; D is possibly TRBD1 (6 bases). Germline values: CDR1 MNHNY, CDR2 SVGAGI (reference sequence). CDR3 length equals 15 residues. V was shortened by 4 bases and J by 0 bases, with 10 bases between the two germline ends. The CDR3 region has the DNA TGTGCCAGCAGTTCCGGACAGTTCTCTGGAAACACCATATATTTT. It is translated as CASSSGQFSGNTIYF.